This T cell receptor beta chain was captured in a study of regulatory T cells in long-lasting Graves disease. This clonotype has a count of ten or more. The time point denotes: newly diagnosed GD, antithyroid drugs for less than 3 months. From RNA extracted from PBMCs, the TCR library was made. Trimming cost V 3 bases and J 7 bases, with 7 bases left between them. Germline CDR1 and CDR2: LGHDT and YNNKEL (reference sequence). The CDR3 runs to 11 residues. Combining iRepertoire HTBI primers with Arm-PCR of CDR3 regions, the authors built TCR beta libraries. TCRdb re-derived calls from the multiplex PCR reads in MiXCR, one entry per CDR3 protein. Here the sample spans around 450,000 distinct CDR3 sequences, more than 13% being singletons. These same records also appear under a second study, on T cells in Graves' hyperthyroidism and ophthalmopathy. This second study notes: No ophthalmopathy progression within 18 months constituted stable Graves' hyperthyroidism. Also found in blood were most expanded thyroid clonotypes above 0.001. Ophthalmopathy was model-predicted a median approximately six months pre-onset.

The chain uses TRBV3-1 and TRBJ2-7; tentative D call: TRBD2 (5 bases). The sequencing used peripheral blood mononuclear cells (PBMCs), collected at new diagnosis, from a patient treated with antithyroid drugs. The receptor's source is a young woman with Graves disease. In DNA, the CDR3 is TGTGCCAGCAGCCAGGAGGAAGAGCAGTACTTC. It yields the protein CASSQEEEQYF.